The 5 T cell receptor beta chains listed next were all sequenced from one sample in a study of blood T cell repertoires in COVID-19. TCRdb's copy holds only in-frame clones and misses some; the assay was immunoSEQ multiplex PCR. The profile covers about 480,000 clones, with 85% to 90% appearing a single time and about 8.2% taken by the ten largest. Sequencing input: peripheral blood. Receptors originate from a woman between 50 and 59 years old with COVID-19, enrolled during active disease.

V is TRBV19 and J is TRBJ1-6, with 7 bases that match TRBD1. The CDR3 totals 16 residues. CDR1 LNHDA and CDR2 SQIVND come from the germline V gene (reference sequence). Trimming removed 6 bases from V and 4 bases from J; junction bases left unmatched: 9. The CDR3 region is CASSDRVLQYNSPLHF. CDR3 in DNA: TGTGCCAGTAGCGACAGGGTCCTTCAGTATAATTCACCCCTCCACTTT.

This chain joins TRBV28 and TRBJ2-1; D is perhaps TRBD2 (5 bases). The CDR3 spans 14 residues. Germline lookup yields CDR1 MDHEN and CDR2 SYDVKM. V lost 2 bases to trimming and J lost 5 bases, with 10 bases between them. The CDR3 region is CASSLGSADNEQFF. CDR3 sequence (DNA): TGTGCCAGCAGTTTAGGTAGCGCGGACAATGAGCAGTTCTTC. Together with reference TRBV28 and TRBJ2-1, the CDR3 gives the full variable domain: DVKVTQSSRYLVKRTGEKVFLECVQDMDHENMFWYRQDPGLGLRLIYFSYDVKMKEKGDIPEGYSVSREKKERFSLILESASTNQTSMYLCASSLGSADNEQFFGPGTRLTVL.

To note about this clone: Other DNA sequences in the sample encode the same CDR3. The V and J genes are TRBV28 and TRBJ1-2, with D tentatively TRBD1 (6 bases). Deletions cut 6 bases from V and 1 base from J, with 6 bases between. The CDR3 runs 12 residues. Germline CDR1 and CDR2: MDHEN and SYDVKM. The CDR3 bases are TGTGCCAGCAGGGACAGTAACTATGGCTACACCTTC. This translates into CASRDSNYGYTF.

This chain connects TRBV7-8 to TRBJ2-7; a possible D gene is TRBD2 (5 bases). The CDR3 contains 13 residues. Deletions cut 8 bases from V and 0 bases from J, with 11 bases between. Germline CDR1 SGHVS, CDR2 FQNEAQ. The CDR3 DNA is TGTGCCAGCTCAGAGGGCTACTCCTACGAGCAGTACTTC. Amino acid sequence: CASSEGYSYEQYF.

As DNA, the CDR3 is TGTGCCAGCAGCCAGGAGGGACAGCCTAATCAGCCCCAGCATTTT. Its translation is CASSQEGQPNQPQHF. This chain connects TRBV9 to TRBJ1-5; 7 bases map to TRBD1. The germline gives CDR1 SGDLS, CDR2 YYNGEE. Germline trimming cut 4 bases from V and 4 bases from J; bases unmatched to any gene: 8. The CDR3 contains 15 residues.